A selection of T cell receptor beta chains follows, all from one sample in a study of blood T cell repertoires in COVID-19. Repertoires were generated with immunoSEQ multiplex PCR, while TCRdb's copy carries only in-frame clones and drops some. The sample shows 360,000 or so clones, over 75% of them seen only once. The material sequenced was PBMCs or T cells enriched from blood (not recorded which). Source of these receptors: a woman younger than 45 who had recovered from COVID-19. CDR3s include the opening cysteine and the closing phenylalanine or tryptophan. A D gene is named only where the DNA matches it firmly. Size tells how often a clone was seen (once, few, many) or the class of an expanded clone, and some rows leave it out.

clone size	V gene	D gene	J gene	CDR3 protein	CDR3 DNA
NA	TRBV6-5	NA	TRBJ1-4	CASSYRATNEKLFF	TGTGCCAGCAGTTACCGAGCAACTAATGAAAAACTGTTTTTT
NA	TRBV19	TRBD2	TRBJ2-7	CASSIWTSGYEQYF	TGTGCCAGTAGTATTTGGACTAGCGGCTACGAGCAGTACTTC
once	TRBV14	NA	TRBJ2-3	CASSQFLPSLASTDTQYF	TGTGCCAGCAGCCAATTTTTACCTAGCCTAGCTAGCACAGATACGCAGTATTTT
NA	TRBV9	NA	TRBJ2-7	CASSVGGPGGTYEQYF	TGTGCCAGCAGCGTAGGAGGGCCGGGCGGGACCTACGAGCAGTACTTC
NA	TRBV7-9	NA	TRBJ1-5	CASSRDNIQPQHF	TGTGCCAGCAGCCGCGACAACATCCAGCCCCAGCATTTT
NA	TRBV11-3	TRBD2	TRBJ2-3	CASSSGGGVGTDTQYF	TGTGCCAGCAGCTCAGGCGGGGGGGTAGGCACAGATACGCAGTATTTT
NA	TRBV13	TRBD2	TRBJ2-5	CASSLGWGGQETQYF	TGTGCCAGCAGCTTAGGCTGGGGGGGACAAGAGACCCAGTACTTC
NA	TRBV3-1/TRBV3-2	TRBD2	TRBJ2-3	CASSQGERGDTDTQYF	TGTGCCAGCAGCCAAGGGGAGCGGGGAGACACAGATACGCAGTATTTT
NA	TRBV5-1	NA	TRBJ1-1	CASAPVPGTEAFF	TGCGCCAGCGCACCTGTTCCGGGCACTGAAGCTTTCTTT
NA	TRBV7-9	TRBD2	TRBJ2-7	CASSPRGGGTPYEQYF	TGTGCCAGCAGCCCCCGGGGGGGCGGAACACCATACGAGCAGTACTTC
NA	TRBV25-1	TRBD1	TRBJ2-7	CASSEKWGRGYEQYF	TGTGCCAGCAGTGAAAAGTGGGGCAGGGGGTACGAGCAGTACTTC
NA	TRBV5-6	NA	TRBJ1-4	CASSSGRQGRGKLFF	TGTGCCAGCAGCTCGGGTAGGCAGGGAAGGGGCAAACTGTTTTTT
NA	TRBV12-3/TRBV12-4	NA	TRBJ1-6	CASSEGGNSPLHF	TGTGCCAGCAGTGAGGGAGGAAATTCACCCCTCCACTTT
once	TRBV4-1	NA	TRBJ1-2	CASSTGIAYGYTF	TGCGCCAGCAGTACCGGGATCGCCTATGGCTACACCTTC
NA	TRBV2	NA	TRBJ2-2	CATRQEGTGELFF	TGTGCCACCAGACAGGAGGGCACCGGGGAGCTGTTTTTT
NA	TRBV5-1	TRBD2	TRBJ2-1	CASSLSASGGPHEQFF	TGCGCCAGCAGCTTGTCGGCTAGCGGGGGGCCCCATGAGCAGTTCTTC
NA	TRBV6-4	NA	TRBJ1-1	CASSAGAYTEAFF	TGTGCCAGCAGTGCAGGGGCGTACACTGAAGCTTTCTTT
NA	TRBV5-6	TRBD2	TRBJ2-1	CASSLGLAVHNEQFF	TGTGCCAGCAGCTTGGGACTAGCGGTCCACAATGAGCAGTTCTTC
NA	TRBV6-5	NA	TRBJ2-7	CASTEPGSYEQYF	TGTGCCAGCACCGAACCGGGGTCCTACGAGCAGTACTTC
NA	TRBV9	NA	TRBJ2-7	CASSVQPSSYEQYF	TGTGCCAGCAGCGTACAACCGAGCTCCTACGAGCAGTACTTC
NA	TRBV7-2	NA	TRBJ2-3	CASSLDSRGDTQYF	TGTGCCAGCAGCTTGGACTCGCGCGGTGATACGCAGTATTTT
NA	TRBV29-1	TRBD1	TRBJ1-5	CSVGQGLGQPQHF	TGCAGCGTTGGACAGGGTCTGGGGCAGCCCCAGCATTTT
once	TRBV9	NA	TRBJ2-6	CASSVQFSGANVLTF	TGTGCCAGCAGCGTTCAGTTCTCTGGGGCCAACGTCCTGACTTTC
NA	TRBV27	NA	TRBJ1-6	CASQLYDSSLLPLHF	TGTGCCAGCCAATTATACGACAGCAGCCTCTTACCCCTCCACTTT
NA	TRBV7-6	NA	TRBJ2-7	CASSSGTTFEQYF	TGTGCCAGCAGCTCCGGGACAACTTTCGAGCAGTACTTC
NA	TRBV6-5	TRBD1	TRBJ2-7	CASSYPPGQGAHEQYF	TGTGCCAGCAGTTACCCCCCGGGACAGGGGGCACACGAGCAGTACTTC
NA	TRBV9	TRBD2	TRBJ2-3	CASSVELAGADTQYF	TGTGCCAGCAGCGTAGAACTAGCGGGAGCAGATACGCAGTATTTT
once	TRBV28	TRBD1	TRBJ2-7	CASISHEGASEQYF	TGTGCCAGCATCTCCCACGAGGGGGCCTCCGAGCAGTACTTC
NA	TRBV5-6	TRBD1	TRBJ2-7	CASSWDRGFYEQYF	TGTGCCAGCAGCTGGGACAGGGGATTCTACGAGCAGTACTTC
NA	TRBV19	TRBD1	TRBJ2-1	CASSIGQGYNEQFF	TGTGCCAGTAGTATTGGACAGGGATACAATGAGCAGTTCTTC
NA	TRBV11-3	NA	TRBJ1-1	CASSFGENTEAFF	TGTGCCAGCAGCTTCGGGGAGAACACTGAAGCTTTCTTT
NA	TRBV5-1	NA	TRBJ1-5	CASSKQGGERQPQHF	TGCGCCAGCAGCAAACAGGGAGGGGAACGGCAGCCCCAGCATTTT
NA	TRBV6-5	TRBD1	TRBJ2-5	CASSPDRGETQYF	TGTGCCAGCAGCCCAGACAGGGGAGAGACCCAGTACTTC
NA	TRBV4-1	NA	TRBJ1-1	CASSANRVNTEAFF	TGCGCCAGCAGCGCAAACAGGGTGAACACTGAAGCTTTCTTT
NA	TRBV27	TRBD1	TRBJ2-1	CASSFGQGDYNEQFF	TGTGCCAGCAGTTTCGGACAGGGGGACTACAATGAGCAGTTCTTC
NA	TRBV5-4	TRBD2	TRBJ2-1	CASSLGGTSGRGEQFF	TGTGCCAGCAGCTTGGGAGGGACTAGCGGGAGGGGTGAGCAGTTCTTC
NA	TRBV6-5	TRBD1	TRBJ2-2	CASSYPDRVPGELFF	TGTGCCAGCAGTTACCCTGACAGGGTCCCCGGGGAGCTGTTTTTT
NA	TRBV28	TRBD1	TRBJ1-1	CASTPRQGRSEAFF	TGTGCCAGCACCCCACGACAGGGTAGGAGTGAAGCTTTCTTT
NA	TRBV6-4	NA	TRBJ2-3	CASSARDSRTTDTQYF	TGTGCCAGCAGTGCCCGGGACTCCCGGACGACAGATACGCAGTATTTT
NA	TRBV2	NA	TRBJ2-3	CASSLAVDTQYF	TGTGCCAGCAGTCTAGCAGTAGATACGCAGTATTTT
NA	TRBV11-2	NA	TRBJ2-6	CASSSLGNAGANVLTF	TGTGCCAGCAGCAGTCTCGGGAATGCTGGGGCCAACGTCCTGACTTTC
NA	TRBV19	NA	TRBJ2-7	CASSPKLSSFYEQYF	TGTGCCAGTAGTCCGAAGCTGTCCTCCTTTTACGAGCAGTACTTC
NA	TRBV11-2	TRBD2	TRBJ2-1	CASSRLAGGNEQFF	TGTGCCAGCAGCCGACTAGCGGGGGGAAATGAGCAGTTCTTC
once	TRBV28	NA	TRBJ1-1	CASSFRGENTEAFF	TGTGCCAGCAGTTTCAGGGGAGAGAACACTGAAGCTTTCTTT
NA	TRBV9	TRBD2	TRBJ2-2	CASSDPSSGRVGELFF	TGTGCCAGCAGTGATCCTTCTAGCGGGAGGGTCGGGGAGCTGTTTTTT
NA	TRBV3-1/TRBV3-2	TRBD1	TRBJ1-6	CASSLMTGLNSPLHF	TGTGCCAGCAGCCTAATGACAGGGTTGAATTCACCCCTCCACTTT
NA	TRBV2	NA	TRBJ1-1	CASSESGVEYTEAFF	TGTGCCAGCAGTGAAAGTGGAGTGGAGTACACTGAAGCTTTCTTT
NA	TRBV4-2	TRBD1	TRBJ2-1	CASSQVIGTGVYNEQFF	TGTGCCAGCAGCCAAGTTATCGGGACAGGGGTCTACAATGAGCAGTTCTTC
NA	TRBV5-4	NA	TRBJ2-5	CASSYTGDSQETQYF	TGTGCCAGCAGCTATACAGGTGACAGCCAAGAGACCCAGTACTTC
NA	TRBV7-2	TRBD1	TRBJ2-7	CASSYLGQGAIYEQYF	TGTGCCAGCAGCTACTTGGGACAGGGGGCGATCTACGAGCAGTACTTC
NA	TRBV5-1	NA	TRBJ2-6	CASAEGAGGANVLTF	TGCGCCAGCGCGGAGGGCGCGGGCGGGGCCAACGTCCTGACTTTC